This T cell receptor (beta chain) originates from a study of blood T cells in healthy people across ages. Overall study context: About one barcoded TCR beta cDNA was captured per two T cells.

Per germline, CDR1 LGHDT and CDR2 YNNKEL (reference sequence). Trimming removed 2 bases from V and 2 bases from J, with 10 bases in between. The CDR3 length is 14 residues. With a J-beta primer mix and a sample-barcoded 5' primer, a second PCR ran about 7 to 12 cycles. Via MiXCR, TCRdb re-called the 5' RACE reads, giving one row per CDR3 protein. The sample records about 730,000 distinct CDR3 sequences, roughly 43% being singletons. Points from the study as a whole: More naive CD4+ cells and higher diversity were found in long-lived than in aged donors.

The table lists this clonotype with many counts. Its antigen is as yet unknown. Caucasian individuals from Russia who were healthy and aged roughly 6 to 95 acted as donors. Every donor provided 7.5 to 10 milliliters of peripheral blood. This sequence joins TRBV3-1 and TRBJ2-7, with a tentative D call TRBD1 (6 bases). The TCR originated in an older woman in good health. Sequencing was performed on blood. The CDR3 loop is CASSQRTDPYEQYF. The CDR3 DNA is TGTGCCAGCAGCCAAAGGACAGATCCCTACGAGCAGTACTTC.